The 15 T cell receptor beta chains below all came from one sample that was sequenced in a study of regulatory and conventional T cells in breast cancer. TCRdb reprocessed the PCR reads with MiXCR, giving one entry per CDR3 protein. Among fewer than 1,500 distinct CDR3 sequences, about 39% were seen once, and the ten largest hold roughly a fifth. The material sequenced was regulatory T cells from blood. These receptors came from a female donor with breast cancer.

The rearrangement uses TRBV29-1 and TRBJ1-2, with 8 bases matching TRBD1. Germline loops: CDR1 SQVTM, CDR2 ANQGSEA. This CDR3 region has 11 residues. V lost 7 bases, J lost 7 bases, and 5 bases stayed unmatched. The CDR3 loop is CSAGTGFGYTF. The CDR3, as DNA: TGCAGCGCGGGGACAGGATTTGGCTACACCTTC.

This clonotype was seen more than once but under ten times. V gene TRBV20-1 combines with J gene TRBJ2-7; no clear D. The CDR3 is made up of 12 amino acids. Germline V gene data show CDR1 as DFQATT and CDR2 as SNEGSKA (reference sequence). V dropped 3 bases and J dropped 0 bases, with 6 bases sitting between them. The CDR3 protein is CSASSTSYEQYF. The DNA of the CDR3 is TGCAGTGCTAGCTCGACCTCCTACGAGCAGTACTTC.

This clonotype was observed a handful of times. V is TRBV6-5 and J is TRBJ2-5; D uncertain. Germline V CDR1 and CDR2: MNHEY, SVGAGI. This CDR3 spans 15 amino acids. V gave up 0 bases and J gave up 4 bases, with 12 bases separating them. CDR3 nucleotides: TGTGCCAGCAGTTACTCGAAAGTCAGCCGAGAGACCCAGTACTTC. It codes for CASSYSKVSRETQYF.

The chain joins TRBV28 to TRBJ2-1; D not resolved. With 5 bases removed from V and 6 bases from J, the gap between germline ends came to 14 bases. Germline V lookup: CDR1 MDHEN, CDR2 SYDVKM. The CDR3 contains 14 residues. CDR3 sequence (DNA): TGTGCCAGCAGTCCTAAACTTGGAAGCAATGAGCAGTTCTTC. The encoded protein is CASSPKLGSNEQFF.

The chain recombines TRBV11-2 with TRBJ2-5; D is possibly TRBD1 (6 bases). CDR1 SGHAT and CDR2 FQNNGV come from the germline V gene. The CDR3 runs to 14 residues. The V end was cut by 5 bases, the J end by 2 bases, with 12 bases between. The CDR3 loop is CASSPPGVQETQYF. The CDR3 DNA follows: TGTGCCAGCAGCCCCCCAGGGGTTCAAGAGACCCAGTACTTC.

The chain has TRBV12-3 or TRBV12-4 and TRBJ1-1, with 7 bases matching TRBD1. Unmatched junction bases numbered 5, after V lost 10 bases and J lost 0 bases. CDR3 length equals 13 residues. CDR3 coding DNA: TGTGCCACCCGGGACAGAATGAACACTGAAGCTTTCTTT. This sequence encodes CATRDRMNTEAFF.

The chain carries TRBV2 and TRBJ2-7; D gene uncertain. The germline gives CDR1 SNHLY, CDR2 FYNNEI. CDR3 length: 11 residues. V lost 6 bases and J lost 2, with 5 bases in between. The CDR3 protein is CASRLAYEQYF. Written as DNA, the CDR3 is TGTGCCAGCAGACTGGCCTACGAGCAGTACTTC.

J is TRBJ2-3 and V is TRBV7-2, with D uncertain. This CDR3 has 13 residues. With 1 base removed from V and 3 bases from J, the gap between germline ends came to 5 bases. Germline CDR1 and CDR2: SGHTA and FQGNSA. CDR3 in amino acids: CASSLVTTDTQYF. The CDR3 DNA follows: TGTGCCAGCAGCTTAGTGACTACAGATACGCAGTATTTT.

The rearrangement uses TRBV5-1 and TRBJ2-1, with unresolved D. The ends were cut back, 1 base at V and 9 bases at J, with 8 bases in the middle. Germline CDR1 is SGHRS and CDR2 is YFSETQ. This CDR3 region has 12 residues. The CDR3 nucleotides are TGCGCCAGCAGCTTGATTAGTACTGAGCAGTTCTTC. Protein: CASSLISTEQFF.

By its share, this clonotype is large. CDR3 bases: TGCAGTGCTCCCGGGACAGGGGGCAATCAGCCCCAGCATTTT. Translated, it gives CSAPGTGGNQPQHF. The chain combines TRBV20-1 with TRBJ1-5, with 10 bases lining up with TRBD1. Germline loops: CDR1 DFQATT, CDR2 SNEGSKA (reference sequence). The junction had 3 bases not matched to a gene; V was cut back by 5 bases and J by 2 bases. CDR3 size: 14 residues.

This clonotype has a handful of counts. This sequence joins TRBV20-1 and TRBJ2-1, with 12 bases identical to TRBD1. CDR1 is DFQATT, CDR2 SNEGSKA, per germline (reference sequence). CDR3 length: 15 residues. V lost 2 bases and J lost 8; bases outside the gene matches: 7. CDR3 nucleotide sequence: TGCAGTGCTAGAACCCGGGACAGGGGGCCGGATGAGCAGTTCTTC. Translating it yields CSARTRDRGPDEQFF.

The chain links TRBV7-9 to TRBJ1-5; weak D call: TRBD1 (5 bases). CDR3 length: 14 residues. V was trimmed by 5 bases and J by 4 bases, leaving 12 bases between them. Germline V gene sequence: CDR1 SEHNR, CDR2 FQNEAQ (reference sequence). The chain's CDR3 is CASSLDRGNQPQHF. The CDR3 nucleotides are TGTGCCAGCAGCCTTGACAGAGGGAATCAGCCCCAGCATTTT.

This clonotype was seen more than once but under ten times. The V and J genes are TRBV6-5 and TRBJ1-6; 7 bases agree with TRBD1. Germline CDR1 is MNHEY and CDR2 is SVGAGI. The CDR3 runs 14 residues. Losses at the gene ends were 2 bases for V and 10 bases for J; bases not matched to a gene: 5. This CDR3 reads CASSYGRGWSPLHF. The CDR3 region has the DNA TGTGCCAGCAGTTACGGCAGGGGGTGGTCACCCCTCCACTTT.

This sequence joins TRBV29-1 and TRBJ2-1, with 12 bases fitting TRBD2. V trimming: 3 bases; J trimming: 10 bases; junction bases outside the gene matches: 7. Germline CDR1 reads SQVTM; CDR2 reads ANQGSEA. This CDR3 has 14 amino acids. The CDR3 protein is CSVDPSGRVKEQFF. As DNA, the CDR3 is TGCAGCGTTGACCCTAGCGGGAGGGTTAAGGAGCAGTTCTTC.

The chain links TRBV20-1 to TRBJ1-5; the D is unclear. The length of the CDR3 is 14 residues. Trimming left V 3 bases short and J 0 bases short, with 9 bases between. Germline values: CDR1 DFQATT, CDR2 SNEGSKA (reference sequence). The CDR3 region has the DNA TGCAGTGCTAGGGCAGACTATAGCAATCAGCCCCAGCATTTT. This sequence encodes CSARADYSNQPQHF.